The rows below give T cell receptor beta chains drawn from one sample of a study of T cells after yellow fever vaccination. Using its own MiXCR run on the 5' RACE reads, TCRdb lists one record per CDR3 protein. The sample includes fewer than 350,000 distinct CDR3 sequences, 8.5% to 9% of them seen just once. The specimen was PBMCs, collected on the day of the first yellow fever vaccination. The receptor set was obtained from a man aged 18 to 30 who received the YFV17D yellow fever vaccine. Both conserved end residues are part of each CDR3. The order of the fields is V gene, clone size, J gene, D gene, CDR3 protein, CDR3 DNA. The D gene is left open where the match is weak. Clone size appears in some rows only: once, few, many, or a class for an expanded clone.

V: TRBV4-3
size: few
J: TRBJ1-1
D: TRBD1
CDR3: CASSHRLYDRDRGRSEAFF
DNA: TGCGCCAGCAGCCACCGACTTTACGACCGGGACAGGGGAAGATCTGAAGCTTTCTTT

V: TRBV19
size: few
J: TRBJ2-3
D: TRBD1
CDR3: CASSTTGTADTQYF
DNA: TGTGCCAGTAGTACGACAGGGACCGCAGATACGCAGTATTTT

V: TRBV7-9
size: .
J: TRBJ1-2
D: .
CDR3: CASTTRVGEGYTF
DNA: TGTGCCAGCACCACGCGCGTGGGTGAGGGCTACACCTTC

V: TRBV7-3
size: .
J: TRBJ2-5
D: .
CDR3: CASSPEVGAQETQYF
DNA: TGTGCCAGCAGCCCCGAGGTCGGGGCTCAAGAGACCCAGTACTTC

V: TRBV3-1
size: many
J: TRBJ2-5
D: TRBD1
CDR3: CASSQEARHRGALDPEIQYF
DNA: TGTGCCAGCAGCCAAGAAGCCCGGCACAGGGGGGCGCTAGATCCCGAGATCCAGTACTTC

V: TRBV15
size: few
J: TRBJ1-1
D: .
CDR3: CATSRGGVANTEAFF
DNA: TGTGCCACCAGCAGAGGAGGGGTGGCGAACACTGAAGCTTTCTTT

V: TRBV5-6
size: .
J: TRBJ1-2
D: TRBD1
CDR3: CAMGLGTGLINYGYTF
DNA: TGTGCCATGGGCCTGGGGACAGGACTTATTAACTATGGCTACACCTTC

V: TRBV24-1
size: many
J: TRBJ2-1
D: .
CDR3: CATSGVGGEQFF
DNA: TGTGCCACCAGTGGTGTTGGAGGTGAGCAGTTCTTC

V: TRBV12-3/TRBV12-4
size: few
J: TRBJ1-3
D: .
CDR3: CASYRGNTIYF
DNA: TGTGCCAGTTATCGGGGAAACACCATATATTTT

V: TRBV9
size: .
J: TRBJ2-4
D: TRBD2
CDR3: CASSEAGGLAIQYF
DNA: TGTGCCAGCAGCGAAGCGGGGGGTCTCGCCATTCAGTACTTC

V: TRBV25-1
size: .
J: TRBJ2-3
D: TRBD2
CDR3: CASRREGGTQYF
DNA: TGTGCCAGCCGACGGGAGGGGGGTACGCAGTATTTT

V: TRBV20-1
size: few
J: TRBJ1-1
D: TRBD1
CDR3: CSARPGTGPVAFF
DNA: TGCAGTGCTAGACCCGGGACAGGCCCGGTAGCTTTCTTT

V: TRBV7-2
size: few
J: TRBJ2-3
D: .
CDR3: CASSLLAGTDGTQYF
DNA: TGTGCCAGCAGCTTATTGGCAGGCACTGATGGTACGCAGTATTTT

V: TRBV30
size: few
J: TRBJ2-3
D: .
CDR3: CAWSTGHRTSTDTQYF
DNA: TGTGCCTGGAGTACGGGACACCGGACTTCCACAGATACGCAGTATTTT

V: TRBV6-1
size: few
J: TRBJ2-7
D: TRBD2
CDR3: CASSRLAGGQIEQYF
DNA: TGTGCCAGCAGTCGACTAGCGGGGGGGCAAATCGAGCAGTACTTC

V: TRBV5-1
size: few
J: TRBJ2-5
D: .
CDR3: CASSLAGTPSRKETQYF
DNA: TGCGCCAGCAGCTTGGCGGGGACTCCGAGCCGAAAAGAGACCCAGTACTTC

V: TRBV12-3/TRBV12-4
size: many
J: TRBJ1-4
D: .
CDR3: CASSFGQNKNEKLFF
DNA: TGTGCCAGCAGTTTCGGGCAGAACAAAAATGAAAAACTGTTTTTT

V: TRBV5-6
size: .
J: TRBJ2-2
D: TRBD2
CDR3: CASSLIQRGGVTGELFF
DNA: TGTGCCAGCAGCTTGATTCAGCGGGGGGGGGTCACCGGGGAGCTGTTTTTT

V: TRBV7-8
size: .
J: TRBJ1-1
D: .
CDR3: CASSSRPMNTEAFF
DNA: TGTGCCAGCAGCTCCAGACCTATGAACACTGAAGCTTTCTTT

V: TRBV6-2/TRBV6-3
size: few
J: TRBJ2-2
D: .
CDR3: CASSQDRGELFF
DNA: TGTGCCAGCAGCCAGGACCGCGGGGAGCTGTTTTTT

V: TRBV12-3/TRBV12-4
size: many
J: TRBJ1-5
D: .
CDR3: CASSRPQGNQPQHF
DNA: TGTGCCAGCAGCCGTCCTCAGGGAAATCAGCCCCAGCATTTT

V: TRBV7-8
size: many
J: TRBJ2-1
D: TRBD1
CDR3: CASSVLRGQEQFF
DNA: TGTGCCAGCAGTGTGCTCAGGGGACAGGAGCAGTTCTTC

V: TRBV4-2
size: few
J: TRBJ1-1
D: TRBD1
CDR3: CASSQGDRVGTEAFF
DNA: TGTGCCAGCAGCCAAGGCGACAGGGTTGGCACTGAAGCTTTCTTT

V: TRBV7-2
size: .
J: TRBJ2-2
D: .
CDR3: CASSASGVNGELFF
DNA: TGTGCCAGCAGCGCGTCAGGGGTTAACGGGGAGCTGTTTTTT

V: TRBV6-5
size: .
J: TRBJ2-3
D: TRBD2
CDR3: CASSYSIGGWRGGSDTQYF
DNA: TGTGCCAGCAGTTACTCGATAGGGGGATGGCGGGGGGGCAGTGATACGCAGTATTTT

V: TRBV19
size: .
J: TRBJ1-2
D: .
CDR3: CASREGAAGYTF
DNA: TGTGCCAGTAGGGAAGGGGCGGCTGGCTACACCTTC

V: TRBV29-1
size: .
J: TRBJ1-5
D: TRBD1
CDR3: CSVEEGGTGGNQPQHF
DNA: TGCAGCGTTGAAGAAGGGGGGACAGGGGGGAATCAGCCCCAGCATTTT

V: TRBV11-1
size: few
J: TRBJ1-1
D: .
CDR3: CASKIPGQHTEAFF
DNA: TGTGCCAGCAAGATCCCGGGACAACACACTGAAGCTTTCTTT

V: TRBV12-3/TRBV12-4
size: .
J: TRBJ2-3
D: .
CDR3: CASRGGRVPDTQYF
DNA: TGTGCCAGCAGAGGCGGTCGAGTCCCAGATACGCAGTATTTT

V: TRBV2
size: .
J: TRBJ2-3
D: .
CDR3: CASMRDTQYF
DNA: TGTGCCAGCATGAGGGATACGCAGTATTTT

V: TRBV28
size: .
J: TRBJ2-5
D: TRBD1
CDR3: CASSLRQGWQETQYF
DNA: TGTGCCAGCAGTTTAAGACAGGGGTGGCAAGAGACCCAGTACTTC

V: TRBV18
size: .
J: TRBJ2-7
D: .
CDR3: CASSPMVEIYEQYF
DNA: TGTGCCAGCTCACCAATGGTGGAAATTTACGAGCAGTACTTC

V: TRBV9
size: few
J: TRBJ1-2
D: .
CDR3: CASSAAGTYGYTF
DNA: TGTGCCAGCAGCGCGGCGGGGACCTATGGCTACACCTTC

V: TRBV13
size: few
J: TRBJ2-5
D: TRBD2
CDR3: CASSPRRTSGGFESAQYF
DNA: TGTGCCAGCAGCCCCCGTCGGACTAGCGGGGGTTTTGAGAGCGCCCAGTACTTC

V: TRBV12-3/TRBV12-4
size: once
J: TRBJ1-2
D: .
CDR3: CASGEYGYTF
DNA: TGTGCCAGCGGCGAATACGGCTACACCTTC

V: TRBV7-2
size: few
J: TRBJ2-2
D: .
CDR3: CASSFSEGHGELFF
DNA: TGTGCCAGCAGCTTTAGTGAGGGGCACGGGGAGCTGTTTTTT

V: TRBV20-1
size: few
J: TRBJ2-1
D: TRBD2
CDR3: CSARGRIRGVPDDEQFF
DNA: TGCAGTGCTAGAGGGAGAATTCGGGGGGTCCCTGACGATGAGCAGTTCTTC

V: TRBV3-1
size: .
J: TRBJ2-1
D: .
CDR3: CASSARDTVAYNEQFF
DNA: TGTGCCAGCAGCGCCCGGGACACCGTCGCCTACAATGAGCAGTTCTTC

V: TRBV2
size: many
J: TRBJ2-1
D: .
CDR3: CASSPDRNNNEQFF
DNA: TGTGCCAGCAGTCCGGACAGAAATAACAATGAGCAGTTCTTC